This TCR beta chain was profiled in a study of brain T cells in children with intractable seizures. Study observations and caveats: Pre-surgery blood may have been undersampled, hiding some clones.

Trimming cost V 5 bases and J 4 bases; bases outside gene matches: 5. Germline CDR1 is MNHEY and CDR2 is SVGAGI. This CDR3 has 13 residues. The repertoire was sequenced with immunoSEQ multiplex PCR; TCRdb's copy has only in-frame clones and lacks some. The sample lists about 320,000 clones, more than 85% occurring once. With regard to this clone: What it recognizes is unknown. This sample also contains other DNA sequences that code for the same CDR3.

Stated time point: blood from clinic visit 5 months post-surgery; TSC patient then seizure free. Sample: peripheral blood, taken 4 to 6 months after surgery. The clonotype comes from a boy under two years old with tuberous sclerosis and intractable seizures. This chain connects TRBV6-5 to TRBJ2-7, with 7 nucleotides matching TRBD1. CDR3 sequence reads: CASSRDRGYEQYF. The CDR3 DNA reads as TGTGCCAGCAGTCGGGACAGAGGATACGAGCAGTACTTC.